The clone carrying this TCR beta chain appeared a few times. Its antigen remains unknown. This sample is part of a study of CD8 T cells in ankylosing spondylitis. In TCRdb, the 5' RACE reads were re-called with MiXCR into one record per CDR3 protein. The table shows about 540,000 distinct CDR3 sequences, with roughly 13% occurring only once. The CDR3 is made up of 13 amino acids. Trimming removed 6 bases at V and 4 bases at J, with 11 bases between. Germline CDR1 is MNHEY and CDR2 is SMNVEV (reference sequence). General study results and limits: Made up of about eight highly homologous variants, a TCR beta motif appeared characteristic of ankylosing spondylitis blood. Certain motif variants had earlier appeared in reactive arthritis synovial fluid and blood.

Sequenced sample: blood, either unsorted or a sorted T cell fraction (not recorded which). The receptor's source is a male donor with ankylosing spondylitis. The chain is built from TRBV27 and TRBJ2-3; no firm D call. The CDR3 DNA is TGTGCCAGCAGGCTTAGAGGTGCAGATACGCAGTATTTT. Translating gives CASRLRGADTQYF.